Detailed here is one TCR beta chain. The antigen remains unidentified. The record originates from a study of blood T cells in healthy people across ages. The study, taken as a whole, reports: Older age went with lower TCR beta diversity per million T cells, in a roughly linear way. The study regarded diversity estimates from one million T cells as underestimates.

No fewer than 5.5 micrograms of total RNA were isolated from every sample. It was with a sample-barcoded 5' primer and a J-beta primer mix that a second PCR of about 7 to 12 cycles was run. Each cDNA molecule was tagged by a template-switch adaptor that had 12 random nucleotides. Each CDR3 protein gets one entry after TCRdb re-called the 5' RACE reads with MiXCR. The sample includes 550,000 to 750,000 distinct CDR3 sequences, under 25% of them seen just once. The CDR3 is made up of 12 amino acids. Germline CDR1 is SQVTM and CDR2 is ANQGSEA. The chain couples TRBV29-1 to TRBJ2-5; 7 bases line up with TRBD1. The J call may be wrong; the DNA end is better matched by TRBJ2-7. The clonotype originates from a man between 70 and 80 years old in good health. Material for sequencing was blood. The CDR3: CSVRTGDYEQYF. The DNA of the CDR3 is TGCAGCGTTCGGACAGGAGATTACGAGCAGTACTTC.